This TCR beta chain was retrieved from a study of T cells in Graves' hyperthyroidism and ophthalmopathy (dated by TCRdb to the late 2010s). In terms of the full investigation: Peripheral blood samples were taken at the time of initial diagnosis, prior to any treatment. In addition, the study compared T-cell repertoires in thyroid tissue and in blood from roughly 6 Graves' hyperthyroidism patients. A discovery cohort of approximately 97 patients, approximately 44 with Graves' ophthalmopathy and approximately 57 with stable Graves' hyperthyroidism, was used to find distinguishing TCR V-J signatures. The roughly 94 discovery patients were randomly split 7:3 into training and test sets. Prospective prediction of ophthalmopathy was tested in an independent validation cohort consisting of roughly 20 hyperthyroidism patients and 15 to 17 patients who later progressed to ophthalmopathy. The paper describes TCR Vbeta CDR3 sequencing of 135 peripheral blood samples, made up of some 42 ophthalmopathy patients, some 80 hyperthyroidism patients and 17 progressor patients. After sampling, hyperthyroidism patients received methimazole starting at 30 mg daily, and ophthalmopathy patients received high-dose intravenous methylprednisolone.

This clonotype was counted at least ten times. What antigen it recognizes has not been identified. No quality values exist for individual bases; no much larger clone is one base distant. Taken from the germline V gene, the CDR1 and CDR2 loops are SNHLY and FYNNEI. Inclusive of the bounding cysteine and phenylalanine, the CDR3 is 16 residues long. Only CDR3 DNA is held: 48 bases, read in frame from base 1. Trimming accounts for 5 bases at V and 3 bases at J, while the number of junction bases matched to no gene is 5. The TCR beta CDR3 regions were amplified from RNA transcripts. The TCR CDR3 was subjected to a first round of RT-PCR using the HTBI primer set and the Qiagen OneStep RT-PCR kit. Libraries were constructed in a second round of multiplex PCR, after which size selection and purification were carried out. The libraries were sequenced on an Illumina HiSeq2000 using paired-end 100 bp reads. Per the authors' processing: SOAPnuke was used to process the raw data, with reads discarded if the reads contained adapters or uncalled bases, had a mean Phred below 15, or lacked an exact constant-primer or identifier match. COPE v1.2.5 was used to merge high-quality paired reads, and clonotypes were defined as unique nucleotide sequences. Clonotypes were aligned to IMGT TRBV, TRBD and TRBJ reference segments using MiTCR v1.1. The analysis included only V-J combinations with a frequency above 0.0001, which together covered more than 99% of the repertoires. The TCS score was defined as F50 (clonal expansion) divided by E x V (chaos), with BLOSUM62-based TCRdist calculated between CDR3 peptides within each V-J. Welch's t-statistics and random forest reduced roughly 500 V-J features to around 14, which were used in a naive Bayes classifier (R e1071). Starting from the raw public reads, TCRdb applied fastp trimming at Q25, assembled clones with MiXCR and retained in-frame beta chains. Every distinct CDR3 protein forms one entry, paired with its most common genes and DNA. These V and J calls originate from TCRdb's pipeline instead of the authors' own analysis. The sample records 650,000 to 700,000 distinct CDR3 sequences, roughly 17% of which are singletons. The ten largest make up 15% to 19% of the sample.

Graves' hyperthyroidism was defined as stable when no progression to ophthalmopathy occurred over 18 months of follow-up. Hyperthyroidism patients were aged 18 to 65 years and newly diagnosed, with disease duration of less than 2 months. Exclusion was applied to patients with uncontrolled infections, other autoimmune diseases, pregnancy or lactation. Diagnoses relied on clinical symptoms, serum thyroxine and TRAb, thyroid ultrasound and orbital computed tomography. PBMCs were separated from roughly 9.3 ml of fresh peripheral blood using Ficoll-Paque density gradient centrifugation. Total RNA was extracted using Trizol reagent, and RNA quality was assessed on an Agilent 2100 Bioanalyzer. Findings and caveats that apply to the study as a whole: Most expanded thyroid clonotypes (frequency above 0.001) were also detected in blood, suggesting blood repertoires may reflect thyroid immune responses. No statistical method was used to fix the sample size in advance, and group allocation was not hidden from the investigators. During validation, the model predicted progression to ophthalmopathy a median of approximately 6.5 months ahead of onset, with approximately 71% sensitivity and almost 75% specificity. A 13 V-J signature model separated ophthalmopathy from stable hyperthyroidism, with over 85% sensitivity and 81.08% specificity in cross-validation and 80%/75% in testing.

Input material: blood. This chain is built from TRBV2 and TRBJ2-6; TRBD1 agrees with 9 junctional bases. The sequence came from a man in his forties or fifties with Graves' hyperthyroidism. For the CDR3, the sequence is CASSLQGAHGANVLTF. The DNA reads as follows: TGTGCCAGCAGTTTACAGGGGGCGCATGGGGCCAACGTCCTGACTTTC. Full variable domain (CDR3 extended with the reference TRBV2 and TRBJ2-6 proteins): EPEVTQTPSHQVTQMGQEVILRCVPISNHLYFYWYRQILGQKVEFLVSFYNNEISEKSEIFDDQFSVERPDGSNFTLKIRSTKLEDSAMYFCASSLQGAHGANVLTFGAGSRLTVL.